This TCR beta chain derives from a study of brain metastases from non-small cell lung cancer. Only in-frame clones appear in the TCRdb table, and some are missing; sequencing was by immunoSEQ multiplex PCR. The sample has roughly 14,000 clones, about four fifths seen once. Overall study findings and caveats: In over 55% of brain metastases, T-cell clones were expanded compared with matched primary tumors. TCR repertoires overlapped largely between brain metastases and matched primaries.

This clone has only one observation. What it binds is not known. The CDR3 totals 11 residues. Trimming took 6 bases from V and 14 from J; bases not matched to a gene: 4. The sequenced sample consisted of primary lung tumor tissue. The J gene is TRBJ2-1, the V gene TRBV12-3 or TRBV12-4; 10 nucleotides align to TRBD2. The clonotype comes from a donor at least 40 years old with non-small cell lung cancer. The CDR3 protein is CASSQLAGEFF. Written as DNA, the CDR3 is TGTGCCAGCAGCCAGCTAGCGGGGGAGTTCTTC.